Below, 16 T cell receptor beta chains from the same sample are listed, as sequenced in a study of blood T cell repertoires in COVID-19. The assay was immunoSEQ multiplex PCR, and TCRdb's table has in-frame clones only and misses some. Here the sample spans about 220,000 clones, just under 85% being singletons. Material: PBMCs or T cells enriched from blood (not recorded which). These TCRs come from a middle-aged woman with acute COVID-19.

The chain joins TRBV5-1 to TRBJ2-3; D is possibly TRBD1 (5 bases). V was trimmed by 5 bases and J by 1 base, leaving 14 bases between them. The CDR3 is 15 residues long. The germline V gene has CDR1 SGHRS and CDR2 YFSETQ. The CDR3, as DNA: TGCGCCAGCAGAGGGGTGGGGTTCGGCACAGATACGCAGTATTTT. This translates into CASRGVGFGTDTQYF.

The gene calls are TRBV10-2 and TRBJ1-2; the D is unclear. Between the trimmed V and J ends, which lost 6 bases and 0 bases, there was a span of 11 bases. The CDR3 loop spans 14 amino acids. Germline V gene data show CDR1 as WSHSY and CDR2 as SAAADI. The CDR3 coding sequence is TGCGCCAGCAGCGGTGTCGTGACTAACTATGGCTACACCTTC. This encodes CASSGVVTNYGYTF.

As regards this clone: The junction shows a germline mismatch at one end, possibly a read error. The chain carries TRBV6-5 and TRBJ2-7, with 8 bases matching TRBD2. The CDR3 is 10 amino acids. Germline lookup yields CDR1 MNHEY and CDR2 SVGAGI. The CDR3 DNA reads as TGTGCCAGCAGCCCCCGGGGGGGTGTATTC. Protein sequence: CASSPRGGVF.

In this sample, this clone turned up once. This chain connects TRBV10-3 to TRBJ1-1, with a weak D call TRBD1 (5 bases). V was pared by 6 bases and J by 8 bases, with 16 bases between. In germline, CDR1 is ENHRY, CDR2 SYGVKD. The CDR3 runs to 13 residues. The CDR3 spells CAIRRGGESEAFF. CDR3 coding DNA: TGTGCCATCAGACGCGGGGGGGAGTCAGAAGCTTTCTTT.

The chain carries TRBV6-5 and TRBJ2-7, with 8 bases lining up with TRBD1. V dropped 7 bases and J dropped 3; count of bases not matched to a gene: 8. Looked up from germline, CDR1 is MNHEY and CDR2 is SVGAGI. The CDR3 loop spans 14 amino acids. The CDR3 region is CASNLDRVGYEQYF. In DNA, the CDR3 is TGTGCCAGCAACCTGGACAGGGTTGGCTACGAGCAGTACTTC.

The chain is built from TRBV5-1 and TRBJ2-1, with 7 bases lining up with TRBD2. Losses at the gene ends were 3 bases for V and 4 bases for J; bases not matched to a gene: 22. The length of the CDR3 is 20 residues. Germline V gene lookup returns CDR1 SGHRS and CDR2 YFSETQ. The CDR3 sequence: CASSSGLYSPQREFYNEQFF. CDR3 bases: TGCGCCAGCAGCTCGGGACTCTACTCCCCCCAGCGGGAATTTTACAATGAGCAGTTCTTC.

The chain couples TRBV11-3 to TRBJ2-1, with 10 positions matching TRBD2. Trimming removed 3 bases from V and 0 bases from J; junction bases left unmatched: 5. CDR1 is SGHNT, CDR2 YENEEA, per germline. The CDR3 contains 17 residues. The chain's CDR3 is CASSFSSGGSSYNEQFF. Here the CDR3 DNA reads TGTGCCAGCAGCTTCTCTAGCGGGGGTAGCTCCTACAATGAGCAGTTCTTC.

V and J are TRBV27 and TRBJ2-7; D might be TRBD2 (6 bases). The CDR3 is made up of 14 amino acids. V was clipped by 4 bases and J by 0 bases, with 10 bases between them. Germline values: CDR1 MNHEY, CDR2 SMNVEV (reference sequence). The CDR3 protein is CASSSRGASYEQYF. As DNA, the CDR3 is TGTGCCAGCAGTTCCCGCGGGGCCTCCTACGAGCAGTACTTC.

The chain combines TRBV18 with TRBJ1-4; D gene uncertain. There are 14 residues in the CDR3. V gave up 1 base and J gave up 5 bases, with 8 bases separating them. The germline gives CDR1 KGHSH, CDR2 LQKENI. The CDR3 bases are TGTGCCAGCTCACCACTGGGAGGGAATGAAAAACTGTTTTTT. As protein: CASSPLGGNEKLFF.

This clone was detected a few times. This chain connects TRBV3-1 (or the pseudogene TRBV3-2) to TRBJ1-3; possibly TRBD1 for D (6 bases). CDR1 LGHDT and CDR2 YNNKEL come from the germline V gene (reference sequence). The CDR3 is 14 residues long. V lost 7 bases to trimming and J lost 3 bases, with 13 bases between them. CDR3 loop: CASMPGGSGNTIYF. The CDR3 DNA reads as TGTGCCAGCATGCCTGGGGGCAGTGGAAACACCATATATTTT.

The chain combines TRBV28 with TRBJ2-1; 10 bases match TRBD1. Germline CDR1 is MDHEN and CDR2 is SYDVKM. The J segment lost 8 bases and the V segment lost 3 bases, leaving 7 bases of the junction unmatched. This CDR3 is 15 amino acids long. The chain's CDR3 is CASSFLGTGDDEQFF. In nucleotides, the CDR3 is TGTGCCAGCAGTTTCCTCGGGACAGGGGACGATGAGCAGTTCTTC. Supplemented by reference TRBV28 and TRBJ2-1, the full variable domain reads DVKVTQSSRYLVKRTGEKVFLECVQDMDHENMFWYRQDPGLGLRLIYFSYDVKMKEKGDIPEGYSVSREKKERFSLILESASTNQTSMYLCASSFLGTGDDEQFFGPGTRLTVL.

This clone was observed a single time. The chain couples TRBV7-9 to TRBJ1-3; 7 positions agree with TRBD1. Unmatched junction bases numbered 3, after V lost 1 base and J lost 6 bases. CDR3 size: 14 residues. Germline V lookup: CDR1 SEHNR, CDR2 FQNEAQ (reference sequence). CDR3 sequence (DNA): TGTGCCAGCAGCTTAGAGGACAGGCCAAACACCATATATTTT. Translated, it gives CASSLEDRPNTIYF.

The chain employs TRBV6-5 and TRBJ1-2; TRBD1 is a possible D gene (6 bases). Germline V gives CDR1 MNHEY, CDR2 SVGAGI. Trimming stripped 6 bases from V and 5 bases from J, with 16 bases between. This CDR3 spans 14 amino acids. The CDR3 reads CASRPTGMRYGYTF. The CDR3 bases are TGTGCCAGCAGACCTACAGGGATGCGGTATGGCTACACCTTC.

J is TRBJ2-3 and V is TRBV19; maybe TRBD2 (5 bases). CDR3 length: 13 amino acids. Germline loops: CDR1 LNHDA, CDR2 SQIVND (reference sequence). Trimming left V 7 bases short and J 2 bases short, with 10 bases between. The CDR3 coding sequence is TGTGCCAGTAACCGGAGGTTCACAGATACGCAGTATTTT. This gives the protein CASNRRFTDTQYF.

This chain uses TRBV28 with TRBJ2-4, with D possibly matching TRBD1 (6 bases). V lost 10 bases to trimming and J lost 0 bases, with 13 bases between them. The germline V gene has CDR1 MDHEN and CDR2 SYDVKM. The CDR3 covers 14 residues. The CDR3 region has the DNA TGTGCCACCCGGACAGCCTTAGCCAAAAACATTCAGTACTTC. It translates to CATRTALAKNIQYF.

V and J are TRBV30 and TRBJ2-2; TRBD2 matches at 9 bases. The germline V gene has CDR1 GTSNPN and CDR2 SVGIG (reference sequence). Trimming cost V 3 bases and J 1 base; bases outside gene matches: 0. This CDR3 spans 14 amino acids. This chain's CDR3 is CAWRTSGNTGELFF. The CDR3 bases are TGTGCCTGGAGGACTAGCGGGAACACCGGGGAGCTGTTTTTT.